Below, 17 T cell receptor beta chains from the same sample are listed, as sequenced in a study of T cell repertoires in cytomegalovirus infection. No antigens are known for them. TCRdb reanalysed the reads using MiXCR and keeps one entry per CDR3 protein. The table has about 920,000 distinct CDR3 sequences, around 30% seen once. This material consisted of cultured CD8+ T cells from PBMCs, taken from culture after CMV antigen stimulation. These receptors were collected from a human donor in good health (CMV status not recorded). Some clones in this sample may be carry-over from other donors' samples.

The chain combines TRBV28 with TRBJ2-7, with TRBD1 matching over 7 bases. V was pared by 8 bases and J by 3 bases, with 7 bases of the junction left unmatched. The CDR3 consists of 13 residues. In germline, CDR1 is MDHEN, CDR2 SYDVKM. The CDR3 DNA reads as TGTGCCAGCTCCTCGACAGGGATCTACGAGCAGTACGTC. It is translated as CASSSTGIYEQYV.

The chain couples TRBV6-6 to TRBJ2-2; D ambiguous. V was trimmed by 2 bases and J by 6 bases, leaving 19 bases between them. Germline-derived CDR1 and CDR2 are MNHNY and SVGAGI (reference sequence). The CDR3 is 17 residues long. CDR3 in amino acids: CASSYPTSKPGPGELFF. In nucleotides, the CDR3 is TGTGCCAGCAGTTACCCGACCTCGAAACCCGGGCCCGGGGAGCTGTTTTTT.

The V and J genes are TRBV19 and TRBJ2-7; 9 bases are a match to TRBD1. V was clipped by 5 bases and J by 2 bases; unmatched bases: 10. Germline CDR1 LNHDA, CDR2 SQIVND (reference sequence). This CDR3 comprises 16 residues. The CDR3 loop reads CASSAGQGGLTYEQYF. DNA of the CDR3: TGTGCCAGTAGTGCGGGACAGGGAGGATTGACCTACGAGCAGTACTTC. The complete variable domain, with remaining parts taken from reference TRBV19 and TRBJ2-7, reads DGGITQSPKYLFRKEGQNVTLSCEQNLNHDAMYWYRQDPGQGLRLIYYSQIVNDFQKGDIAEGYSVSREKKESFPLTVTSAQKNPTAFYLCASSAGQGGLTYEQYFGPGTRLTVT.

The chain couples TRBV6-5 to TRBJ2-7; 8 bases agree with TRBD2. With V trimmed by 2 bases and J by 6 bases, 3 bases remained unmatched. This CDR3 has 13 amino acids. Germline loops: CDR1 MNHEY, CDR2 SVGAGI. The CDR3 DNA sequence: TGTGCCAGCAGTTACCCGCGGGGGGTCGAGCAGTACTTC. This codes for CASSYPRGVEQYF.

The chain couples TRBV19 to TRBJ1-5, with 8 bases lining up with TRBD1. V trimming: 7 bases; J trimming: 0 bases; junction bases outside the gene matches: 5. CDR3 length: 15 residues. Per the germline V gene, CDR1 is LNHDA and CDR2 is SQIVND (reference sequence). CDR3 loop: CASTQGADSNQPQHF. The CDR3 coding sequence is TGTGCCAGTACCCAGGGGGCGGATAGCAATCAGCCCCAGCATTTT.

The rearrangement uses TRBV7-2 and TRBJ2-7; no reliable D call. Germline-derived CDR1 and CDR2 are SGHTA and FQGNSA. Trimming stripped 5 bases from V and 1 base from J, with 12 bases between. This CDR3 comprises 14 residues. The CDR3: CASSRRDLSYEQYF. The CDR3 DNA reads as TGTGCCAGCAGCAGAAGGGATTTATCCTACGAGCAGTACTTC.

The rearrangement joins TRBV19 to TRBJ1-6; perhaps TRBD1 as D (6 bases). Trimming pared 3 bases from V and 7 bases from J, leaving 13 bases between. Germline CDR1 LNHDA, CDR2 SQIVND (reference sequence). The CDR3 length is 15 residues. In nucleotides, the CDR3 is TGTGCCAGTAGTATGGGGGGCAATTCGAATTCACCCCTCCACTTT. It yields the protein CASSMGGNSNSPLHF.

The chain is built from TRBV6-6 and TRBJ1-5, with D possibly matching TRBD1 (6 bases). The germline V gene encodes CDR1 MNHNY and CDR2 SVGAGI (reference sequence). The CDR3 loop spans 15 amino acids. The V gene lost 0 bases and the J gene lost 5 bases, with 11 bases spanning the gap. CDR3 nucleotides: TGTGCCAGCAGTTACTCGAGAGAGGGGGATCAGCCCCAGCATTTT. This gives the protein CASSYSREGDQPQHF.

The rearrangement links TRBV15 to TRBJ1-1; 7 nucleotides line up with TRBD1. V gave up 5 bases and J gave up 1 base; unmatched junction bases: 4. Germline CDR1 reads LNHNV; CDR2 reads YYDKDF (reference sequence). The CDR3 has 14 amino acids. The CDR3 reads CATSRYRGNTEAFF. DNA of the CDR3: TGTGCCACCAGCCGATACAGGGGGAACACTGAAGCTTTCTTT.

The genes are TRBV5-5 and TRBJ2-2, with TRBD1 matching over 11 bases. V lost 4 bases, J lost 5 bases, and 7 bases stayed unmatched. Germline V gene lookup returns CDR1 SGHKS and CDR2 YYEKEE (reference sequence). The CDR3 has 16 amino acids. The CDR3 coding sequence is TGTGCCAGCAGCCAAGGGACAGGGGGAAAGACCGGGGAGCTGTTTTTT. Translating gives CASSQGTGGKTGELFF.

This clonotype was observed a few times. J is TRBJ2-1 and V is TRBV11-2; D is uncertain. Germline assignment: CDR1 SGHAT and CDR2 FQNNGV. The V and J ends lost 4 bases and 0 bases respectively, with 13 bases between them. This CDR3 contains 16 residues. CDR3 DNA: TGTGCCAGCAGCTCCACCACAGATCGCTCCTACAATGAGCAGTTCTTC. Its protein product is CASSSTTDRSYNEQFF. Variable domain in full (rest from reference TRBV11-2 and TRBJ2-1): EAGVAQSPRYKIIEKRQSVAFWCNPISGHATLYWYQQILGQGPKLLIQFQNNGVVDDSQLPKDRFSAERLKGVDSTLKIQPAKLEDSAVYLCASSSTTDRSYNEQFFGPGTRLTVL.

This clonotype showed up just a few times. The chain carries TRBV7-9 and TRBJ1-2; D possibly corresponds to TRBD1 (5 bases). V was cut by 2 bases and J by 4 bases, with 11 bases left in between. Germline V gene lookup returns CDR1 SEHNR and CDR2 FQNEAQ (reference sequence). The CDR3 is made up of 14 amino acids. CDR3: CASSLSQGIYGYTF. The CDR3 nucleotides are TGTGCCAGCAGCTTAAGCCAGGGTATCTATGGCTACACCTTC. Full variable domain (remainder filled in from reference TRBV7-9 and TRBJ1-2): DTGVSQNPRHKITKRGQNVTFRCDPISEHNRLYWYRQTLGQGPEFLTYFQNEAQLEKSRLLSDRFSAERPKGSFSTLEIQRTEQGDSAMYLCASSLSQGIYGYTFGSGTRLTVV.

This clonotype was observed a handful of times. The DNA of the CDR3 is TGTGCCACCAGTCGGGCACGTCGACAGGGTAGAGGCAATGAGCAGTTCTTC. Translated, it gives CATSRARRQGRGNEQFF. This sequence joins TRBV15 and TRBJ2-1; 7 bases match TRBD1. This CDR3 comprises 17 residues. Germline loops: CDR1 LNHNV, CDR2 YYDKDF (reference sequence). V lost 6 bases to trimming and J lost 6 bases; unmatched junction nucleotides: 17.

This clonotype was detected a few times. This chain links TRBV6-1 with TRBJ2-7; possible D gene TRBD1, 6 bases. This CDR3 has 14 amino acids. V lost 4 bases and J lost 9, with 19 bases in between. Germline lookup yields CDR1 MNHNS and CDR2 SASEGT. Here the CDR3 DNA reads TGTGCCAGCAGTGCTCCGGACAGAACAGTGGGGCAGTACGTC. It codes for CASSAPDRTVGQYV.

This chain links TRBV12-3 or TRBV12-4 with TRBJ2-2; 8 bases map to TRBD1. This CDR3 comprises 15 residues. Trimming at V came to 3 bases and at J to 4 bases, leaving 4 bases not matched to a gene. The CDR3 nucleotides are TGTGCCAGCAGTTTCGAGACAGGGGTCACCGGGGAGCTGTTTTTT. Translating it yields CASSFETGVTGELFF.

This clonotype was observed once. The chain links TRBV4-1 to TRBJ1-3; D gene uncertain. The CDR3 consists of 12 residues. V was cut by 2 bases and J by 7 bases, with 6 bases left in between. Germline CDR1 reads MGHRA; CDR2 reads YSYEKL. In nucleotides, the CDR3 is TGCGCCAGCAGCCAACCGGCGAACACCATATATTTT. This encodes CASSQPANTIYF.

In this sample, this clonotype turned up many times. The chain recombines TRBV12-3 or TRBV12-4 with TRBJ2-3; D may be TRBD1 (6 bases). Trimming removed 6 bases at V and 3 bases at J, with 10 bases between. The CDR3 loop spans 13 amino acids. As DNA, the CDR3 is TGTGCCAGCAGCTTGGGGGCGACAGATACGCAGTATTTT. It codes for CASSLGATDTQYF.